These T cell receptor beta chains were read from a single sample in a study of T-cell memory formation after mild COVID-19. MiXCR, applied by TCRdb to the 5' RACE reads, yields one record per CDR3 protein. This sample has approximately 340,000 distinct CDR3 sequences, with 10% to 15% found just once. The sequencing input was PBMCs or a T cell subset sorted from them (not recorded which). Receptor source: a man between 18 and 29 years old who had mild COVID-19 (a few samples of this study predate the infection). Cell type and time point are not known. Each CDR3 is given with its conserved first and last residue. A D gene is named only where the DNA matches it firmly. Part of the rows lack a size; the others show once, few, many or a class for expanded clones.

cdr3_aa: CASRPGAYREYYGYTF
cdr3_nt: TGTGCCAGCAGACCGGGGGCTTACAGGGAGTACTATGGCTACACCTTC
d_call: NA
clone_size: NA
j_call: TRBJ1-2
v_call: TRBV6-2/TRBV6-3

cdr3_aa: CASSFPTGRSDGYTF
cdr3_nt: TGTGCCAGCAGCTTCCCGACAGGGAGGAGTGATGGCTACACCTTC
d_call: TRBD1
clone_size: NA
j_call: TRBJ1-2
v_call: TRBV7-9

cdr3_aa: CASSYAPGYDGYTF
cdr3_nt: TGTGCCAGCAGTTACGCCCCAGGGTACGACGGCTACACCTTC
d_call: NA
clone_size: few
j_call: TRBJ1-2
v_call: TRBV6-5

cdr3_aa: CASRQAETTQYF
cdr3_nt: TGTGCCAGCAGACAAGCGGAGACCACCCAGTACTTC
d_call: NA
clone_size: NA
j_call: TRBJ2-5
v_call: TRBV7-2

cdr3_aa: CASSLGSAGGYGYTF
cdr3_nt: TGTGCCAGCAGCTTAGGGTCAGCAGGGGGCTATGGCTACACCTTC
d_call: TRBD1
clone_size: NA
j_call: TRBJ1-2
v_call: TRBV5-6

cdr3_aa: CASSYAPIRPQHF
cdr3_nt: TGTGCCAGCAGTTACGCCCCGATCCGGCCCCAGCATTTT
d_call: NA
clone_size: NA
j_call: TRBJ1-5
v_call: TRBV6-2/TRBV6-3

cdr3_aa: CASSPSRWNTEAFF
cdr3_nt: TGTGCCAGCTCACCTTCTAGATGGAACACTGAAGCTTTCTTT
d_call: NA
clone_size: NA
j_call: TRBJ1-1
v_call: TRBV18

cdr3_aa: CASSSPWTDSTDTQYF
cdr3_nt: TGTGCCAGCAGTTCTCCTTGGACGGATAGCACAGATACGCAGTATTTT
d_call: NA
clone_size: many
j_call: TRBJ2-3
v_call: TRBV12-3/TRBV12-4

cdr3_aa: CATQDTSTDTQYF
cdr3_nt: TGTGCCACCCAGGACACGAGCACAGATACGCAGTATTTT
d_call: NA
clone_size: NA
j_call: TRBJ2-3
v_call: TRBV6-5

cdr3_aa: CASSERLAGTSGEQYF
cdr3_nt: TGTGCCAGCAGCGAACGACTAGCGGGGACCTCGGGCGAGCAGTACTTC
d_call: TRBD2
clone_size: NA
j_call: TRBJ2-7
v_call: TRBV4-2

cdr3_aa: CASTPASGGFNEQFF
cdr3_nt: TGTGCCAGCACTCCCGCTAGCGGGGGGTTCAATGAGCAGTTCTTC
d_call: TRBD2
clone_size: few
j_call: TRBJ2-1
v_call: TRBV6-5

cdr3_aa: CATSDLGDEQFF
cdr3_nt: TGTGCCACCAGTGATTTGGGGGATGAGCAGTTCTTC
d_call: NA
clone_size: many
j_call: TRBJ2-1
v_call: TRBV24-1

cdr3_aa: CASSTGGAWETQYF
cdr3_nt: TGTGCCAGCAGTACCGGGGGGGCCTGGGAGACCCAGTACTTC
d_call: TRBD2
clone_size: NA
j_call: TRBJ2-5
v_call: TRBV6-6

cdr3_aa: CASSPDTGYTF
cdr3_nt: TGTGCCAGCTCACCTGACACTGGCTACACCTTC
d_call: NA
clone_size: NA
j_call: TRBJ1-2
v_call: TRBV18

cdr3_aa: CASSLALGFTEAFF
cdr3_nt: TGTGCCAGCAGCTTAGCGCTCGGGTTCACTGAAGCTTTCTTT
d_call: NA
clone_size: few
j_call: TRBJ1-1
v_call: TRBV7-6